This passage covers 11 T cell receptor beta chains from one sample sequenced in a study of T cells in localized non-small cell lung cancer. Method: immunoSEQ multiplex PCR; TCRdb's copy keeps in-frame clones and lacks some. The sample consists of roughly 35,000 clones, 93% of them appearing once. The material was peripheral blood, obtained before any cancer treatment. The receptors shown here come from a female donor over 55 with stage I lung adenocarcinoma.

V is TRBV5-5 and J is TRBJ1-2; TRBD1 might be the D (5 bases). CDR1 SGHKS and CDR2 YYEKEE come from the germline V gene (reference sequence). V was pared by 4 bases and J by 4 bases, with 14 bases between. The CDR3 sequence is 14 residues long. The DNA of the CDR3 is TGTGCCAGCAGCCCAGGGTTTTCGGGCTATGGCTACACCTTC. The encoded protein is CASSPGFSGYGYTF.

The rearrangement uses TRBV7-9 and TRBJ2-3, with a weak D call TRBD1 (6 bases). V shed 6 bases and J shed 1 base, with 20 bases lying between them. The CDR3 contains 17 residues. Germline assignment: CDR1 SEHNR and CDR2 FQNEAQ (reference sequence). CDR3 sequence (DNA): TGTGCCAGCAGATCACTACAGGGATCAATAGGCACAGATACGCAGTATTTT. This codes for CASRSLQGSIGTDTQYF.

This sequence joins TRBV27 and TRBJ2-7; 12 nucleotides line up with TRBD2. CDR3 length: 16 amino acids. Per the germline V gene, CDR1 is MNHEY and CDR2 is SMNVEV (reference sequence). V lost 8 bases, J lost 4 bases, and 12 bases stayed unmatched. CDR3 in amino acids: CASASPGLAGGYEQYF. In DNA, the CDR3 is TGTGCCAGCGCGTCCCCCGGGCTAGCGGGGGGGTACGAGCAGTACTTC.

The CDR3 DNA is TGCAGCGTCCGGGGACTAGCGGGTTGGGGAGATACGCAGTATTTT. It specifies CSVRGLAGWGDTQYF. The genes are TRBV29-1 and TRBJ2-3; the match to TRBD2 covers 12 bases. From germline, CDR1 is SQVTM and CDR2 ANQGSEA. The junction had 9 bases not matched to a gene; V was cut back by 6 bases and J by 5 bases. This CDR3 contains 15 residues.

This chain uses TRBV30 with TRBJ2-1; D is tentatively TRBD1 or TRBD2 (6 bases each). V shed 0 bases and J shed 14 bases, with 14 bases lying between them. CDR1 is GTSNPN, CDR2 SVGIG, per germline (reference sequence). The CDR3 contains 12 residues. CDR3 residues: CAWSVYREEKFF. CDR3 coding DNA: TGTGCCTGGAGTGTTTACAGGGAGGAAAAGTTCTTC.

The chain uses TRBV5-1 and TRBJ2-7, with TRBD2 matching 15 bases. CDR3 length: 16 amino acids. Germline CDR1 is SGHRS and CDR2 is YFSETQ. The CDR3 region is CASSSSAGTGTSGRNV. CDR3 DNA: TGCGCCAGCAGCTCCTCCGCGGGGACAGGGACTAGCGGGAGGAACGTC.

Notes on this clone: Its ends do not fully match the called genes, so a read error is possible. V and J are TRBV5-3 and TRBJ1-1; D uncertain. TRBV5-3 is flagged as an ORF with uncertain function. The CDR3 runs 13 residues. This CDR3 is CASSWSGDTEAFF. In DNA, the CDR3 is TGTGCCAGCAGCTGGTCCGGGGACACTGAAGCTTTCTTT.

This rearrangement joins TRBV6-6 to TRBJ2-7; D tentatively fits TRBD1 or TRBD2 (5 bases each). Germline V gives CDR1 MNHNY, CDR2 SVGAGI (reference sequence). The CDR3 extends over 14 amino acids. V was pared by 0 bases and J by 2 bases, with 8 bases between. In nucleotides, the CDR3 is TGTGCCAGCAGTTACTCCGGGACCCCCTACGAGCAGTACTTC. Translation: CASSYSGTPYEQYF.

The CDR3 here is CASSVARGLSSGANVLTF. Here the CDR3 DNA reads TGTGCCAGCAGCGTAGCCCGGGGCCTAAGCTCTGGGGCCAACGTCCTGACTTTC. The chain links TRBV9 to TRBJ2-6, with D possibly being TRBD1 or TRBD2 (5 bases each). Trimming removed 0 bases at V and 0 bases at J, with 13 bases between. The germline V gene encodes CDR1 SGDLS and CDR2 YYNGEE. The CDR3 is 18 residues long. Full variable domain (rest looked up from reference TRBV9 and TRBJ2-6): DSGVTQTPKHLITATGQRVTLRCSPRSGDLSVYWYQQSLDQGLQFLIQYYNGEERAKGNILERFSAQQFPDLHSELNLSSLELGDSALYFCASSVARGLSSGANVLTFGAGSRLTVL.

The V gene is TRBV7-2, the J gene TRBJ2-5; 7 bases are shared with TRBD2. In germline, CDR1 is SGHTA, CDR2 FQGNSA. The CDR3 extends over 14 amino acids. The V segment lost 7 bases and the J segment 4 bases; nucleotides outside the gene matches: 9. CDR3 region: CASNYGGRVETQYF. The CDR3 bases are TGTGCCAGCAACTACGGGGGGAGGGTAGAGACCCAGTACTTC. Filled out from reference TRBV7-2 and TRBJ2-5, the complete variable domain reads GAGVSQSPSNKVTEKGKDVELRCDPISGHTALYWYRQSLGQGLEFLIYFQGNSAPDKSGLPSDRFSAERTGGSVSTLTIQRTQQEDSAVYLCASNYGGRVETQYFGPGTRLLVL.

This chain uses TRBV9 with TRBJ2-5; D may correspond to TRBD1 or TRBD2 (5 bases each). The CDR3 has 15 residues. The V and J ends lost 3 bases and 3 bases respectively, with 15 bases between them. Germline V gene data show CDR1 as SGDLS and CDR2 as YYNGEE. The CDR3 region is CASSAPGRTKETQYF. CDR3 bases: TGTGCCAGCAGCGCACCGGGACGGACAAAAGAGACCCAGTACTTC. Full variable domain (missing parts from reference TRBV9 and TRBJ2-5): DSGVTQTPKHLITATGQRVTLRCSPRSGDLSVYWYQQSLDQGLQFLIQYYNGEERAKGNILERFSAQQFPDLHSELNLSSLELGDSALYFCASSAPGRTKETQYFGPGTRLLVL.